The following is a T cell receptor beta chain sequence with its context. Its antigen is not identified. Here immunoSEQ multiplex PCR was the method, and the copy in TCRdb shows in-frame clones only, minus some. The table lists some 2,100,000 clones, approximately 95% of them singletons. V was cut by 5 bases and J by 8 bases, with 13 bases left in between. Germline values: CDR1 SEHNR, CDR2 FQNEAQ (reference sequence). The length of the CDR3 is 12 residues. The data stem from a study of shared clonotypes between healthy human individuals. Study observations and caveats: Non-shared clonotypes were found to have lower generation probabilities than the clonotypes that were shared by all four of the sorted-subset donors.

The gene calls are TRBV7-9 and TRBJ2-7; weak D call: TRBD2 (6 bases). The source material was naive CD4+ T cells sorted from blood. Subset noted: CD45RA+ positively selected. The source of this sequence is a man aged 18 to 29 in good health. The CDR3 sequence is CASSPAEGKQYF. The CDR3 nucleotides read TGTGCCAGCAGCCCCGCGGAGGGGAAGCAGTACTTC.